The subject of this entry is one TCR beta chain. Its target is unknown. On sorted subsets, replicate PCRs used 150 to 250 ng DNA, or some 27,000 T cell genomes. Sequencing used immunoSEQ multiplex PCR; TCRdb keeps in-frame clones, though not all of them. The data contain hundreds of thousands of clones, more than 85% of them singletons. This sample was included in a study of shared clonotypes between healthy human individuals. About the research overall: Participating donors consisted of a couple of women and a few men aged 18 to 49. Overall study results and limits: Rarefaction showed sorted-subset sequencing was incomplete despite large depth.

Germline assignment: CDR1 SGHTA and CDR2 FQGNSA. V dropped 5 bases and J dropped 8; count of bases not matched to a gene: 17. The CDR3 has 17 amino acids. Naive-designated CD8 cells lacked CD45RO, were positively enriched for CCR7, and omitted terminally differentiated effector memory CD45RA+ cells. The donors were all Caucasian adults (living in Nashville, Tennessee). The J gene is TRBJ1-4, the V gene TRBV7-2; 7 nucleotides align to TRBD1. Material for sequencing was naive CD8+ T cells sorted from blood. This TCR came from a man aged 30 to 39 in good health. The CDR3: CASSTTGVRNPREKLFF. Written as DNA, the CDR3 is TGTGCCAGCAGCACTACAGGGGTCCGAAACCCTAGAGAAAAACTGTTTTTT.